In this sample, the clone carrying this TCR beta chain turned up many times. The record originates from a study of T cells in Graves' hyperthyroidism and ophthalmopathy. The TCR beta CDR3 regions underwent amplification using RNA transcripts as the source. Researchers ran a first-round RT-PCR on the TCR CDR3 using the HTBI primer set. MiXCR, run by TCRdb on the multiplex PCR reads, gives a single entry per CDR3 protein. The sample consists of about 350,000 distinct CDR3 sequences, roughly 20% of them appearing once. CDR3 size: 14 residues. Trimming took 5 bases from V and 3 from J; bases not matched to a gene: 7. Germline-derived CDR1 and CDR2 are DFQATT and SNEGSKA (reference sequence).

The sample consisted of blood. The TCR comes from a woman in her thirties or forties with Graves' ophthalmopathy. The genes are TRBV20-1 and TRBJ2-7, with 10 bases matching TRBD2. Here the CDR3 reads CSALPPSGGYEQYF. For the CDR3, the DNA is TGCAGTGCTCTCCCCCCTAGCGGGGGCTACGAGCAGTACTTC.